These 18 T cell receptor beta chains originate from one sample sequenced in a study of type 1 and type 2 diabetes patients. Genomic DNA was the PCR template. Amplification of the beta chain CDR3 used 30 forward and 13 reverse multiplex primers. TCRdb fed the multiplex PCR reads into MiXCR, producing one record per CDR3 protein. The sample includes some 250,000 distinct CDR3 sequences, over 45% of them seen just once. The sequencing input was peripheral blood mononuclear cells (PBMCs). The receptor source for this set is a man younger than 30 with type 2 diabetes.

As concerns this clonotype: A single base separates this from a much larger clone, so it may be a read error. The V call is TRBV12-3 or TRBV12-4, the J call TRBJ2-7; maybe TRBD2 (5 bases). Trimming cost V 1 base and J 3 bases, with 13 bases left between them. This CDR3 is 15 amino acids long. The CDR3 bases are TGTGCCAGCAGTTTAGTTTCGTTCGGGGTCTACGAGCAGTACTTC. Translation: CASSLVSFGVYEQYF.

This clonotype was picked up a small number of times. The chain carries TRBV7-3 and TRBJ2-1, with D perhaps being TRBD1 or TRBD2 (5 bases each). The V and J ends lost 5 bases and 8 bases respectively, with 22 bases between them. The CDR3 has 16 residues. The V gene's germline CDR1 is SGHTA and CDR2 FQGTGA. The CDR3 nucleotides read TGTGCCAGCAGCGCCCAGGACAAGTTGAGGGGTCATGAGCAGTTCTTC. Translating it yields CASSAQDKLRGHEQFF.

Details on this clonotype: Its ends do not fully match the called genes, so a read error is possible. The chain combines TRBV10-3 with TRBJ2-7; the D call may be TRBD1 or TRBD2 (5 bases each). Germline V gene lookup returns CDR1 ENHRY and CDR2 SYGVKD. The CDR3 runs 15 residues. The CDR3 spells CASSSKGTETYEQYF. For the CDR3, the DNA is TGTGCCAGCAGTTCAAAGGGGACGGAGACCTACGAGCAGTACTTC.

This clonotype has more than one count but fewer than ten. The J gene is TRBJ2-2, the V gene TRBV28, with unresolved D. Germline V gene data show CDR1 as MDHEN and CDR2 as SYDVKM. The CDR3 is made up of 11 amino acids. V lost 4 bases and J lost 6, with 3 bases in between. The CDR3 DNA reads as TGTGCCAGCAGTTGGGCCGGGGAGCTGTTTTTT. Translating gives CASSWAGELFF.

The chain links TRBV28 to TRBJ1-5, with D possibly matching TRBD1 (5 bases). The CDR3 length is 12 residues. Between the trimmed V and J ends, which lost 5 bases and 7 bases, there was a span of 9 bases. Germline assignment: CDR1 MDHEN and CDR2 SYDVKM. The CDR3 reads CASSIGTQPQHF. The CDR3 nucleotides are TGTGCCAGCAGTATAGGGACCCAGCCCCAGCATTTT.

This chain connects TRBV2 to TRBJ1-1, with D uncertain. There are 15 residues in the CDR3. The ends were cut back, 0 bases at V and 5 bases at J, with 13 bases in the middle. Germline loops: CDR1 SNHLY, CDR2 FYNNEI. The CDR3 is CASSEAKGRGTEAFF. The CDR3 bases are TGTGCCAGCAGTGAAGCGAAAGGGCGAGGAACTGAAGCTTTCTTT.

This rearrangement joins TRBV2 to TRBJ2-1; the D is unclear. Germline V gene sequence: CDR1 SNHLY, CDR2 FYNNEI. The V end was cut by 5 bases, the J end by 0 bases, with 11 bases between. The CDR3 spans 15 residues. The DNA of the CDR3 is TGTGCCAGCAGTCTAACTGTCAGCTCCTACAATGAGCAGTTCTTC. Its protein is CASSLTVSSYNEQFF.

This clonotype showed up just once. This chain joins TRBV19 and TRBJ2-7; 9 bases agree with TRBD2. CDR1 and CDR2 from the germline V gene are LNHDA and SQIVND (reference sequence). With V trimmed by 6 bases and J by 3 bases, 12 bases remained unmatched. This CDR3 is 16 amino acids long. The CDR3 nucleotides read TGTGCCAGTAGCTCGACTAGCGGCCCGAAAGGCTACGAGCAGTACTTC. Its translation: CASSSTSGPKGYEQYF.

The chain uses TRBV3-1 and TRBJ1-2; 10 nucleotides align to TRBD1. CDR1 and CDR2 (germline): LGHDT, YNNKEL (reference sequence). The CDR3 contains 13 residues. The V and J ends lost 8 bases and 6 bases, in that order; junction bases with no gene match: 6. CDR3 loop: CASGQGVLDGYTF. The CDR3 region has the DNA TGTGCCAGCGGACAGGGGGTTTTGGATGGCTACACCTTC.

This clonotype was recorded a few times. The CDR3 DNA follows: TGTGCCAGCAGTCCCGGACAGGGTGGAACCGGCGAGCAGTACTTC. Translated, it gives CASSPGQGGTGEQYF. The gene calls are TRBV6-6 and TRBJ2-7, with 8 bases fitting TRBD1. Germline CDR1 MNHNY, CDR2 SVGAGI (reference sequence). V lost 5 bases and J lost 6; bases outside the gene matches: 12. The CDR3 extends over 15 amino acids.

The chain couples TRBV30 to TRBJ1-6; D unresolved. This CDR3 contains 15 residues. V lost 8 bases to trimming and J lost 4 bases, with 18 bases between them. Germline V gene data show CDR1 as GTSNPN and CDR2 as SVGIG (reference sequence). CDR3 sequence (DNA): TGTGCCGGGGATGGGGAGGTGGGGTATAATTCACCCCTCCACTTT. The encoded protein is CAGDGEVGYNSPLHF.

The chain couples TRBV13 to TRBJ2-6; the D is unclear. This CDR3 comprises 14 residues. V lost 5 bases, J lost 5 bases, and 10 bases lay in between. From germline, CDR1 is PRHDT and CDR2 FYEKMQ (reference sequence). CDR3 sequence (DNA): TGTGCCAGCAGCGCAGAAAATAGGGCCAACGTCCTGACTTTC. Its protein is CASSAENRANVLTF.

This clonotype showed up many times. The rearrangement uses TRBV2 and TRBJ2-7; tentatively, D is TRBD2 (6 bases). Germline V gene lookup returns CDR1 SNHLY and CDR2 FYNNEI. The ends were cut back, 6 bases at V and 6 bases at J, with 15 bases in the middle. CDR3 length: 13 residues. The CDR3 sequence: CASSAGWVGEQYF. The CDR3 coding sequence is TGTGCCAGCAGCGCGGGGTGGGTCGGCGAGCAGTACTTC.

The chain couples TRBV28 to TRBJ2-6; D unresolved. V was shortened by 5 bases and J by 1 base, with 9 bases between the two germline ends. CDR3 length: 15 amino acids. Germline V gives CDR1 MDHEN, CDR2 SYDVKM. The CDR3 bases are TGTGCCAGCAGTGTCCAGTTTTCTGGGGCCAACGTCCTGACTTTC. It encodes CASSVQFSGANVLTF.

V gene TRBV5-1 combines with J gene TRBJ1-5; D is unclear. V lost 0 bases, J lost 3 bases, and 4 bases lay in between. CDR1 SGHRS and CDR2 YFSETQ come from the germline V gene. The CDR3 sequence is 13 residues long. CDR3 sequence reads: CASSLDVNQPQHF. CDR3 DNA: TGCGCCAGCAGCTTGGATGTCAATCAGCCCCAGCATTTT.

Notes on this clonotype: One junction end disagrees with the germline gene, perhaps due to a read error. The genes are TRBV10-3 and TRBJ2-7; weak D call: TRBD2 (5 bases). The CDR3 is made up of 15 amino acids. Looked up from germline, CDR1 is ENHRY and CDR2 is SYGVKD. The CDR3 coding sequence is TGTGCCAGCAGTCCAGGAGGTTGGCGGTCCTACGAGCAGTACTTC. Protein: CASSPGGWRSYEQYF.

As regards this clonotype: An end of the junction differs from the germline gene, which may be a read error. The chain couples TRBV10-3 to TRBJ2-7; D may be TRBD2 (5 bases). Germline V gene sequence: CDR1 ENHRY, CDR2 SYGVKD. The CDR3 covers 13 residues. CDR3 nucleotide sequence: TGTGCCAGCAGTTATGAGCGGTTTGCAGAGCAGTACTTC. This sequence encodes CASSYERFAEQYF.

This clonotype was recorded at least ten times. The rearrangement uses TRBV2 and TRBJ1-6, with 10 bases fitting TRBD1. This CDR3 is 16 amino acids long. The V segment lost 3 bases and the J segment 8 bases; nucleotides outside the gene matches: 7. Germline lookup yields CDR1 SNHLY and CDR2 FYNNEI. CDR3 in amino acids: CASSETRQGADSPLHF. CDR3 DNA: TGTGCCAGCAGTGAGACCCGACAGGGGGCGGATTCACCCCTCCACTTT.